This entry concerns a single T cell receptor beta chain. What it binds is unknown. Stated time point: week 11, during vaccination. Doses comprised 300 ug of mutant IDH1 20-mer peptide each, plus topical imiquimod. The data stem from a study of a mutant IDH1 vaccine in newly diagnosed glioma. V gave up 2 bases and J gave up 4 bases, with 3 bases separating them. The V gene's germline CDR1 is KGHSY and CDR2 FQNENV. This CDR3 has 12 residues. The data were produced by immunoSEQ multiplex PCR, yet TCRdb's version contains in-frame clones alone and is incomplete. The sample holds under 35,000 clones, roughly 89% seen once.

Sequences were derived from PBMCs, sampled from a glioma patient whose treatment included an IDH1 peptide vaccine. The TCR comes from a man between 18 and 35 years old with glioma. The chain has TRBV16 and TRBJ1-3; D is uncertain. For the CDR3, the DNA is TGTGCCAGCAGCCAAATCGGAAACACCATATATTTT. This encodes CASSQIGNTIYF.